This TCR beta chain was observed in a study of blood T cell repertoires in COVID-19. Trimming took 4 bases from V and 0 from J, leaving 18 bases between them. The CDR3 extends over 18 amino acids. Germline-derived CDR1 and CDR2 are LNHDA and SQIVND (reference sequence). Some clones are missing from TCRdb's copy, which holds only in-frame ones; the method was immunoSEQ multiplex PCR. The sample carries approximately 300,000 clones, about nine tenths recorded once. Two negative PCRs, clearance, or symptom resolution had been documented for recovered Cohort 3 donors. This clonotype was obtained from a man in his fifties or sixties who had recovered from COVID-19. This rearrangement joins TRBV19 to TRBJ1-4; unclear D gene. Sequenced sample: PBMCs or T cells enriched from blood (not recorded which). The CDR3 DNA reads TGTGCCAGTAGTACGCGGTCGGCGAGCAAGGCAACTAATGAAAAACTGTTTTTT. This encodes CASSTRSASKATNEKLFF. Complete variable domain (other parts from reference TRBV19 and TRBJ1-4): DGGITQSPKYLFRKEGQNVTLSCEQNLNHDAMYWYRQDPGQGLRLIYYSQIVNDFQKGDIAEGYSVSREKKESFPLTVTSAQKNPTAFYLCASSTRSASKATNEKLFFGSGTQLSVL.